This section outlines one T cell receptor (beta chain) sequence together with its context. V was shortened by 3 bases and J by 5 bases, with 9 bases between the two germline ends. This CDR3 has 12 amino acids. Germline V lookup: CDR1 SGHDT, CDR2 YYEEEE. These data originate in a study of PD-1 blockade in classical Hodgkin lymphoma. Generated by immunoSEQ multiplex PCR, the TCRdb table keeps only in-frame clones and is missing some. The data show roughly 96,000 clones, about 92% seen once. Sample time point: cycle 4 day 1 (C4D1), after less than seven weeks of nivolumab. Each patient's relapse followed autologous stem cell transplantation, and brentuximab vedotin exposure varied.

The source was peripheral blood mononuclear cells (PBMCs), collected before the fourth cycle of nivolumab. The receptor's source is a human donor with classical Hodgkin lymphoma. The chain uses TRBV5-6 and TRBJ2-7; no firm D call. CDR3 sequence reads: CASSWQEDEQYF. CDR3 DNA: TGTGCCAGCAGCTGGCAGGAAGACGAGCAGTACTTC.